Listed here are 27 T cell receptor beta chains from one sample, sequenced in a study of shared clonotypes between healthy human individuals. Profiling relied on immunoSEQ multiplex PCR, and the TCRdb table lists in-frame clones only, not all of them. Found here are millions of clones, more than 80% of them singletons; the top ten hold about 0.39%. The material sequenced was naive CD4+ T cells from PBMCs. This sample's subset: CD45RA+ positively selected. The receptors here all came from a man between 18 and 35 years old in good health. Some clones in this sample may be carry-over from other donors' samples.

V gene TRBV7-3 combines with J gene TRBJ2-3; D possibly matches TRBD1 or TRBD2 (7 bases each). The germline V and J ends were trimmed by 2 bases and 3 bases, with 12 bases remaining between them. This CDR3 is 15 amino acids long. Germline CDR1 reads SGHTA; CDR2 reads FQGTGA. The CDR3 protein is CASSLYRGGTDTQYF. The CDR3, as DNA: TGTGCCAGCAGCTTATACAGGGGAGGGACAGATACGCAGTATTTT.

This chain joins TRBV7-7 and TRBJ2-7; possible D gene TRBD2, 6 bases. V was trimmed by 6 bases and J by 0 bases, leaving 12 bases between them. Germline lookup yields CDR1 SSHAT and CDR2 FNYEAQ (reference sequence). CDR3 size: 14 residues. In DNA, the CDR3 is TGTGCCAGCAGTGAGGGACTGAACTCCTACGAGCAGTACTTC. It translates to CASSEGLNSYEQYF.

This clone showed up just once. This chain joins TRBV19 and TRBJ1-5, with unresolved D. Germline V gene data show CDR1 as LNHDA and CDR2 as SQIVND (reference sequence). This CDR3 contains 14 residues. Trimming stripped 1 base from V and 10 bases from J, with 14 bases between. This chain's CDR3 is CASSIVSEFGPQHF. CDR3 bases: TGTGCCAGTAGTATAGTAAGCGAATTCGGACCCCAGCATTTT. The complete variable domain, with remaining parts taken from reference TRBV19 and TRBJ1-5, reads DGGITQSPKYLFRKEGQNVTLSCEQNLNHDAMYWYRQDPGQGLRLIYYSQIVNDFQKGDIAEGYSVSREKKESFPLTVTSAQKNPTAFYLCASSIVSEFGPQHFGDGTRLSIL.

The V and J genes are TRBV7-3 and TRBJ2-7; D is perhaps TRBD1 or TRBD2 (5 bases each). V shed 2 bases and J shed 6 bases, with 17 bases lying between them. From germline, CDR1 is SGHTA and CDR2 FQGTGA. The CDR3 totals 15 residues. Here the CDR3 DNA reads TGTGCCAGCAGCTTACAGGCAGGGAGCTTCTCCGAGCAGTACTTC. Amino acids: CASSLQAGSFSEQYF.

The chain employs TRBV5-1 and TRBJ2-3; no reliable D call. Trimming cost V 3 bases and J 0 bases, with 17 bases left between them. Germline CDR1 is SGHRS and CDR2 is YFSETQ. The CDR3 is 17 amino acids. CDR3 bases: TGCGCCAGCAGCTCCCTGATCGACGGAGCTAGCACAGATACGCAGTATTTT. Its translation is CASSSLIDGASTDTQYF. Based on the CDR3 plus reference TRBV5-1 and TRBJ2-3, the full variable domain is KAGVTQTPRYLIKTRGQQVTLSCSPISGHRSVSWYQQTPGQGLQFLFEYFSETQRNKGNFPGRFSGRQFSNSRSEMNVSTLELGDSALYLCASSSLIDGASTDTQYFGPGTRLTVL.

This chain uses TRBV7-3 with TRBJ2-3; D tentatively reads TRBD1 or TRBD2 (5 bases each). The CDR3 has 15 amino acids. Looked up from germline, CDR1 is SGHTA and CDR2 is FQGTGA. Trimming shortened V by 2 bases and J by 2 bases, and 11 bases separated the two germline ends. This chain's CDR3 is CASSLGLRDTDTQYF. In DNA, the CDR3 is TGTGCCAGCAGCTTAGGACTCAGGGACACAGATACGCAGTATTTT.

The CDR3 DNA follows: TGTGCCAGCAGCGTAGTTGCGGGAGACAACGTCCTGACTTTC. Its translation: CASSVVAGDNVLTF. The chain recombines TRBV9 with TRBJ2-6; 7 bases line up with TRBD2. CDR1 is SGDLS and CDR2 is YYNGEE in the germline V gene. The CDR3 runs 14 residues. V lost 0 bases to trimming and J lost 9 bases; unmatched junction nucleotides: 3.

The rearrangement joins TRBV2 to TRBJ2-5; weak D call: TRBD2 (5 bases). The germline gives CDR1 SNHLY, CDR2 FYNNEI. This CDR3 has 14 residues. With 4 bases removed from V and 5 bases from J, the gap between germline ends came to 14 bases. CDR3 sequence: CASSVEGGSETQYF. The CDR3 DNA reads as TGTGCCAGCAGTGTCGAGGGTGGGTCCGAGACCCAGTACTTC.

The rearrangement uses TRBV28 and TRBJ2-1; 7 bases line up with TRBD1. Germline CDR1 is MDHEN and CDR2 is SYDVKM. This CDR3 has 14 amino acids. Unmatched junction bases numbered 5, after V lost 5 bases and J lost 4 bases. The CDR3 here is CASSIRGRYNEQFF. The DNA of the CDR3 is TGTGCCAGCAGTATAAGGGGGCGGTACAATGAGCAGTTCTTC.

This rearrangement joins TRBV7-3 to TRBJ1-4; tentative D call: TRBD1 (5 bases). Germline CDR1 SGHTA, CDR2 FQGTGA. The CDR3 runs 15 residues. Trimming removed 3 bases from V and 1 base from J, with 9 bases in between. CDR3 protein: CASSFLGGTNEKLFF. CDR3 in DNA: TGTGCCAGCAGCTTTTTGGGGGGAACTAATGAAAAACTGTTTTTT.

Turning to this clone: The same CDR3 is also encoded by other DNA sequences in this sample. The chain has TRBV5-1 and TRBJ2-1, with D tentatively TRBD2 (5 bases). Germline CDR1 reads SGHRS; CDR2 reads YFSETQ. The CDR3 covers 16 residues. V lost 3 bases and J 0 bases, leaving 13 bases between the germline ends. The CDR3 nucleotides read TGCGCCAGCAGCTCCCTCCCCAGCGGCTCCTACAATGAGCAGTTCTTC. Amino acids: CASSSLPSGSYNEQFF.

V usage is TRBV5-6 and J usage is TRBJ1-2, with 7 bases that match TRBD1. Trimming cost V 4 bases and J 7 bases; bases outside gene matches: 16. The CDR3 is 16 residues long. Germline-derived CDR1 and CDR2 are SGHDT and YYEEEE. The CDR3 DNA reads as TGTGCCAGCAGCCCGCGGACAGGACAACTATTGAGTGGCTACACCTTC. This encodes CASSPRTGQLLSGYTF.

V gene TRBV28 combines with J gene TRBJ1-5; tentatively, D is TRBD1 (5 bases). This CDR3 has 17 residues. From germline, CDR1 is MDHEN and CDR2 SYDVKM. V lost 3 bases, J lost 2 bases, and 17 bases lay in between. Written as DNA, the CDR3 is TGTGCCAGCAGTTTGGGATGGGGGACGTCTCGCAATCAGCCCCAGCATTTT. Its protein product is CASSLGWGTSRNQPQHF.

The V and J genes are TRBV28 and TRBJ1-1; no definite D call. CDR1 MDHEN and CDR2 SYDVKM come from the germline V gene. V was pared by 10 bases and J by 3 bases, with 12 bases between. This CDR3 has 12 amino acids. The CDR3 loop is CATVISDTEAFF. The DNA for the CDR3 is TGTGCCACCGTAATATCAGACACTGAAGCTTTCTTT. Complete variable domain (other parts from reference TRBV28 and TRBJ1-1): DVKVTQSSRYLVKRTGEKVFLECVQDMDHENMFWYRQDPGLGLRLIYFSYDVKMKEKGDIPEGYSVSREKKERFSLILESASTNQTSMYLCATVISDTEAFFGQGTRLTVV.

As for this clone: The junction departs from the called germline gene at one end, perhaps through a read error. CDR3 bases: TGTGCTAGTGGTTCGCAAGGACAGAGGGGGGAATTT. It specifies CASGSQGQRGEF. The chain links TRBV12-5 to TRBJ2-3; either TRBD1 or TRBD2 may fit D (6 bases each). Germline-derived CDR1 and CDR2 are LGHNT and FRNRAP. This CDR3 region has 12 residues.

Worth noting for this clone: At the DNA level, this CDR3 is encoded by other sequences in the same sample as well. The chain joins TRBV7-2 to TRBJ1-1, with a tentative D call TRBD1 (5 bases). The germline V gene has CDR1 SGHTA and CDR2 FQGNSA. This CDR3 has 14 residues. Trimming removed 3 bases from V and 3 bases from J, with 11 bases in between. The CDR3 nucleotides read TGTGCCAGCAGCTTTCAGGGAACGGACACTGAAGCTTTCTTT. Protein product: CASSFQGTDTEAFF.

This clone appeared a single time. V and J are TRBV5-8 and TRBJ2-7; no firm D call. The germline CDR1 and CDR2 sequences are SGHTS and YDEGEE. The CDR3 loop spans 15 amino acids. The ends were cut back, 1 base at V and 3 bases at J, with 14 bases in the middle. DNA for the CDR3: TGTGCCAGCAGCTTGTCCCAGGACCCTGGCTACGAGCAGTACTTC. It codes for CASSLSQDPGYEQYF.

In this sample, this clone turned up once. The gene calls are TRBV13 and TRBJ2-4; 7 bases line up with TRBD2. CDR3 length equals 12 residues. The junction had 4 bases not matched to a gene; V was cut back by 2 bases and J by 12 bases. Germline CDR1 is PRHDT and CDR2 is FYEKMQ (reference sequence). The chain's CDR3 is CASSLLREHQYF. In DNA, the CDR3 is TGTGCCAGCAGCTTATTGCGGGAGCATCAGTACTTC. The full variable domain, in which reference TRBV13 and TRBJ2-4 provide the parts outside the CDR3, is AAGVIQSPRHLIKEKRETATLKCYPIPRHDTVYWYQQGPGQDPQFLISFYEKMQSDKGSIPDRFSAQQFSDYHSELNMSSLELGDSALYFCASSLLREHQYFGAGTRLSVL.

The chain employs TRBV7-2 and TRBJ2-1; 7 bases agree with TRBD1. V lost 5 bases and J lost 12; bases outside the gene matches: 10. The CDR3 is 13 amino acids. The germline V gene encodes CDR1 SGHTA and CDR2 FQGNSA. The CDR3 spells CASSPAGQERQFF. The CDR3 nucleotides are TGTGCCAGCAGCCCCGCCGGACAGGAAAGGCAGTTCTTC. The full variable domain, in which reference TRBV7-2 and TRBJ2-1 provide the parts outside the CDR3, is GAGVSQSPSNKVTEKGKDVELRCDPISGHTALYWYRQSLGQGLEFLIYFQGNSAPDKSGLPSDRFSAERTGGSVSTLTIQRTQQEDSAVYLCASSPAGQERQFFGPGTRLTVL.

CDR3 amino acids: CASSSVDLTGELFF. In DNA form, the CDR3 reads TGTGCCAGCAGCTCGGTGGATCTTACCGGGGAGCTGTTTTTT. V usage is TRBV11-1 and J usage is TRBJ2-2; D is uncertain. CDR3 length: 14 amino acids. V lost 4 bases and J lost 5, with 11 bases in between. CDR1 SGHAT and CDR2 FQDESV come from the germline V gene (reference sequence).

The sample holds one count of this clone. The chain uses TRBV19 and TRBJ2-7, with 8 positions matching TRBD2. CDR1 and CDR2 from the germline V gene are LNHDA and SQIVND (reference sequence). V dropped 7 bases and J dropped 7; count of bases not matched to a gene: 18. This CDR3 comprises 16 residues. The DNA for the CDR3 is TGTGCCAGTACCCCACGGGGGGGCGTCACCCCCAGGGAGCAGTACTTC. Translated, it gives CASTPRGGVTPREQYF.

The chain couples TRBV12-5 to TRBJ2-1, with D possibly TRBD2 on 6 matching bases. CDR1 is LGHNT, CDR2 FRNRAP, per germline. This CDR3 has 16 residues. V lost 0 bases and J lost 10, with 19 bases in between. CDR3 in DNA: TGTGCTAGTGGTTTGGTATCCAGGGACTCGCGCAAGGAGCAGTTCTTC. As protein: CASGLVSRDSRKEQFF. The full variable domain, its missing parts supplied by reference TRBV12-5 and TRBJ2-1, is DARVTQTPRHKVTEMGQEVTMRCQPILGHNTVFWYRQTMMQGLELLAYFRNRAPLDDSGMPKDRFSAEMPDATLATLKIQPSEPRDSAVYFCASGLVSRDSRKEQFFGPGTRLTVL.

The rearrangement joins TRBV28 to TRBJ1-1; D gene ambiguous. The ends were cut back, 7 bases at V and 6 bases at J, with 12 bases in the middle. Germline V lookup: CDR1 MDHEN, CDR2 SYDVKM. This CDR3 has 12 residues. CDR3 DNA sequence: TGTGCCAGCATTCCCTCGGGCGCTGAAGCTTTCTTT. Translating gives CASIPSGAEAFF. The whole variable domain, filled in from reference TRBV28 and TRBJ1-1, reads DVKVTQSSRYLVKRTGEKVFLECVQDMDHENMFWYRQDPGLGLRLIYFSYDVKMKEKGDIPEGYSVSREKKERFSLILESASTNQTSMYLCASIPSGAEAFFGQGTRLTVV.

The chain joins TRBV18 to TRBJ2-1; possibly TRBD2 for D (6 bases). CDR3 length equals 15 residues. Per germline, CDR1 KGHSH and CDR2 LQKENI. Trimming removed 0 bases at V and 3 bases at J, with 9 bases between. The DNA of the CDR3 is TGTGCCAGCTCACCACCTAGCGGCCTCTACAATGAGCAGTTCTTC. This translates into CASSPPSGLYNEQFF.

The genes are TRBV6-6 and TRBJ1-5; TRBD1 is a possible D gene (6 bases). Looked up from germline, CDR1 is MNHNY and CDR2 is SVGAGI (reference sequence). Trimming removed 4 bases at V and 6 bases at J, with 16 bases between. The CDR3 runs 15 residues. The CDR3 nucleotides are TGTGCCAGCAGTTTTGTGGCAGGGGTAGCTCAGCCCCAGCATTTT. It codes for CASSFVAGVAQPQHF.

This rearrangement joins TRBV5-1 to TRBJ1-1, with no clear D. CDR1 is SGHRS, CDR2 YFSETQ, per germline. With 7 bases removed from V and 2 bases from J, the gap between germline ends came to 12 bases. The CDR3 totals 13 residues. The CDR3 nucleotides read TGCGCCAGCGGTCGAGGAGCTAACACTGAAGCTTTCTTT. Protein: CASGRGANTEAFF. Filled out from reference TRBV5-1 and TRBJ1-1, the complete variable domain reads KAGVTQTPRYLIKTRGQQVTLSCSPISGHRSVSWYQQTPGQGLQFLFEYFSETQRNKGNFPGRFSGRQFSNSRSEMNVSTLELGDSALYLCASGRGANTEAFFGQGTRLTVV.

V gene TRBV28 combines with J gene TRBJ2-7; a possible D gene is TRBD1 (5 bases). Germline V gives CDR1 MDHEN, CDR2 SYDVKM. The CDR3 totals 13 residues. V shed 4 bases and J shed 2 bases, with 9 bases lying between them. The CDR3 DNA reads as TGTGCCAGCAGTTCGACAGCGCCCTACGAGCAGTACTTC. It encodes CASSSTAPYEQYF.